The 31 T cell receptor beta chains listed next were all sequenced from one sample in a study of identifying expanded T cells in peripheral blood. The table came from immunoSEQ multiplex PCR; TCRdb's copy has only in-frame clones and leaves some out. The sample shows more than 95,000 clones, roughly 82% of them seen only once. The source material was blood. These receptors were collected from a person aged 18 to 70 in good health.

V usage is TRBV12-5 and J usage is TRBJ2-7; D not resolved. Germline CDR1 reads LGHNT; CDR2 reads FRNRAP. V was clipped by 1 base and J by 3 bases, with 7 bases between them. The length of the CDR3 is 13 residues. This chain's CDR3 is CASGLGVGYEQYF. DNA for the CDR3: TGTGCTAGTGGTTTGGGGGTCGGCTACGAGCAGTACTTC.

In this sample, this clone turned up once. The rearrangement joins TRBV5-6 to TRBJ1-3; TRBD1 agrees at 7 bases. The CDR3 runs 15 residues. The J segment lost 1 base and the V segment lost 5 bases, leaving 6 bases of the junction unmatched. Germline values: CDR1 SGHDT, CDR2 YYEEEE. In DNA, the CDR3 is TGTGCCAGCAGGTACTCAGGGGGATCTGGAAACACCATATATTTT. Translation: CASRYSGGSGNTIYF.

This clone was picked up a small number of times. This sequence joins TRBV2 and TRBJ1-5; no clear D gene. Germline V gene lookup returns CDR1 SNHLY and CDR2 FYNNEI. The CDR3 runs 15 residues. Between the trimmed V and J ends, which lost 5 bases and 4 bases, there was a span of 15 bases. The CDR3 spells CASSPNALRNQPQHF. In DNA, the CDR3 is TGTGCCAGCAGTCCAAACGCTCTAAGGAATCAGCCCCAGCATTTT.

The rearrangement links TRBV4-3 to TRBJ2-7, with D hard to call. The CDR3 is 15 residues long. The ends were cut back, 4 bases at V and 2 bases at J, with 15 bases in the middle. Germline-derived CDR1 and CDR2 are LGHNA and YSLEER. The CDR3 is CASSPRHLPPYEQYF. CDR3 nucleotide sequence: TGCGCCAGCAGCCCGCGACACCTACCACCCTACGAGCAGTACTTC.

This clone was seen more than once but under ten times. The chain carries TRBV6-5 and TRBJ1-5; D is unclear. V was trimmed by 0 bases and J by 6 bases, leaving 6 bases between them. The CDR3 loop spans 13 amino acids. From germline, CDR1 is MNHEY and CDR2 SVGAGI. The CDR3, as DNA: TGTGCCAGCAGTTACTCGAGTATTCAGCCCCAGCATTTT. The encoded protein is CASSYSSIQPQHF.

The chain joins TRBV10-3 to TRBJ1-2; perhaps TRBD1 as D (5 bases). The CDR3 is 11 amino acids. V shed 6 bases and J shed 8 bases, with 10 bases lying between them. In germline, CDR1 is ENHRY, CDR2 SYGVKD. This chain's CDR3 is CAIRAKGGYTF. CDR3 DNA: TGTGCCATCAGGGCAAAGGGGGGCTACACCTTC.

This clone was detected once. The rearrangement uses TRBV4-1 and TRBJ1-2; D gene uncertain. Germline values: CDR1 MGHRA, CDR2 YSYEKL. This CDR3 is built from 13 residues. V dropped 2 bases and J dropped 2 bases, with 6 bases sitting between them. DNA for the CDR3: TGCGCCAGCAGCCAAACAAGAAACTATGGCTACACCTTC. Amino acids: CASSQTRNYGYTF.

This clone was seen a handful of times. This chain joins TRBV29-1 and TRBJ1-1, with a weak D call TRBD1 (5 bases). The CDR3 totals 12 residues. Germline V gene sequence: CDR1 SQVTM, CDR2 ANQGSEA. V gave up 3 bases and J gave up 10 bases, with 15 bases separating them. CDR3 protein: CSVESDNQVAFF. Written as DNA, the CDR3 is TGCAGCGTTGAGTCGGACAATCAAGTAGCTTTCTTT.

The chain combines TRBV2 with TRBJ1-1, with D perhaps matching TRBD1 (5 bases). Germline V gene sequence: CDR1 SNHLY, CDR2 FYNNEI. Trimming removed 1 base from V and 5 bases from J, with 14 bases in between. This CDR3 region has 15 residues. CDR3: CASSEGEGLRTEAFF. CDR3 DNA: TGTGCCAGCAGTGAAGGCGAGGGACTTAGGACTGAAGCTTTCTTT.

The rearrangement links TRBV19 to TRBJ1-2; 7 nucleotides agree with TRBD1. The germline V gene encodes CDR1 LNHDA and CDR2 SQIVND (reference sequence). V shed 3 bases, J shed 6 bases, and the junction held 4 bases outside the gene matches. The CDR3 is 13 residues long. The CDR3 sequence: CASSIQGQNGYTF. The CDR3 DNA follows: TGTGCCAGTAGTATTCAGGGACAGAATGGCTACACCTTC.

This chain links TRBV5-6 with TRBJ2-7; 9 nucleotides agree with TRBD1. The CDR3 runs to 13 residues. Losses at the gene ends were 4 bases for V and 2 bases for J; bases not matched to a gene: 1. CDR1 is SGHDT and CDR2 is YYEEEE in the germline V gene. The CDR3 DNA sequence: TGTGCCAGCAGCCGGGACAGGGCCTACGAGCAGTACTTC. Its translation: CASSRDRAYEQYF.

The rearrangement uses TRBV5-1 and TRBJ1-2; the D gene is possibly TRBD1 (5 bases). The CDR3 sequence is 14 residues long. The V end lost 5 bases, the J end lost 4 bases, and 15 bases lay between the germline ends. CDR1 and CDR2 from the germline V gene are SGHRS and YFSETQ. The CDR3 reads CASSPGTGVYGYTF. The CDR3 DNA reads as TGCGCCAGCAGTCCCGGGACCGGGGTCTATGGCTACACCTTC.

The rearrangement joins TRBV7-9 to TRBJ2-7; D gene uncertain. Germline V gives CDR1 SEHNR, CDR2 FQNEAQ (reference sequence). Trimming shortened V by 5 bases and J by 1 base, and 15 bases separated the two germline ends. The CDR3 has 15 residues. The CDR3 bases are TGTGCCAGCAGCCTGCAGGACGGGCTGTCCTACGAGCAGTACTTC. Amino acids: CASSLQDGLSYEQYF.

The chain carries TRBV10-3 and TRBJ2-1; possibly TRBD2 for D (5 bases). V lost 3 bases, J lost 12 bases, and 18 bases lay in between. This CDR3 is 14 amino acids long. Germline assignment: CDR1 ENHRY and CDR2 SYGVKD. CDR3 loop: CAISDRTSSLGQFF. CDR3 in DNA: TGTGCCATCAGTGATAGGACCTCTAGCCTGGGGCAGTTCTTC.

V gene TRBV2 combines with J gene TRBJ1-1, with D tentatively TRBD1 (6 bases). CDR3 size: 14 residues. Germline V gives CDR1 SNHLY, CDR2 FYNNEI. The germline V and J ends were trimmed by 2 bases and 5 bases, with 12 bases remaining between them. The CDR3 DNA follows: TGTGCCAGCAGTGAATCTCAGGGGTGGACTGAAGCTTTCTTT. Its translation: CASSESQGWTEAFF.

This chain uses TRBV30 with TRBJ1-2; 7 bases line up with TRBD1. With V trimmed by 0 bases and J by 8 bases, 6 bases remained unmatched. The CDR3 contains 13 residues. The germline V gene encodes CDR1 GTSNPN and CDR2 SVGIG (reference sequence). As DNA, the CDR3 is TGTGCCTGGAGTGTCGGGACAGACTTGGGCTACACCTTC. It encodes CAWSVGTDLGYTF. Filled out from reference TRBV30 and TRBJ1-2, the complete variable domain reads SQTIHQWPATLVQPVGSPLSLECTVEGTSNPNLYWYRQAAGRGLQLLFYSVGIGQISSEVPQNLSASRPQDRQFILSSKKLLLSDSGFYLCAWSVGTDLGYTFGSGTRLTVV.

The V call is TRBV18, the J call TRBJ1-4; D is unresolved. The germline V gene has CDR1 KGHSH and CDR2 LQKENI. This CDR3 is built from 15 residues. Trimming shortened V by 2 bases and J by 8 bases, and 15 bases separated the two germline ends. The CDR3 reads CASSPMFQDWEKLFF. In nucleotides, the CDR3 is TGTGCCAGCTCACCAATGTTCCAGGATTGGGAAAAACTGTTTTTT. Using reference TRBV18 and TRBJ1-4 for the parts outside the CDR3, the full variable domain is NAGVMQNPRHLVRRRGQEARLRCSPMKGHSHVYWYRQLPEEGLKFMVYLQKENIIDESGMPKERFSAEFPKEGPSILRIQQVVRGDSAAYFCASSPMFQDWEKLFFGSGTQLSVL.

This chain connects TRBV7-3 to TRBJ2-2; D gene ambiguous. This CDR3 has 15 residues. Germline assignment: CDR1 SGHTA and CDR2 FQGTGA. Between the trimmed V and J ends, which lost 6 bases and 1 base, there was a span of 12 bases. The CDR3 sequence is CASSSTGLNTGELFF. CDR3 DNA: TGTGCCAGCAGTTCGACGGGTCTGAACACCGGGGAGCTGTTTTTT.

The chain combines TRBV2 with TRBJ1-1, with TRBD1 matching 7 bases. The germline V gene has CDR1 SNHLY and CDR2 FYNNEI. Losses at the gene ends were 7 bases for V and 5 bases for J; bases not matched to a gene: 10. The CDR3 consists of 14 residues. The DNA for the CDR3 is TGTGCCAGCATTAAAGACAGGGTAGCTACTGAAGCTTTCTTT. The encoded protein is CASIKDRVATEAFF.

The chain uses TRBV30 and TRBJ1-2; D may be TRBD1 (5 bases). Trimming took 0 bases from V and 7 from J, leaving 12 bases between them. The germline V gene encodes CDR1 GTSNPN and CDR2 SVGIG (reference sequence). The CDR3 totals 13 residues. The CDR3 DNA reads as TGTGCCTGGAGTGTAGGGGAAGGGGTTGGCTACACCTTC. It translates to CAWSVGEGVGYTF.

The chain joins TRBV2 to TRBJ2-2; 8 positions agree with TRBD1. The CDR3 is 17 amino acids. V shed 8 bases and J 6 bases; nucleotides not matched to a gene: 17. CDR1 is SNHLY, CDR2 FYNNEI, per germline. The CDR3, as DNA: TGTGCCAGCGCGGATCACCTGGGACAGGTCATTCCCGGGGAGCTGTTTTTT. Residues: CASADHLGQVIPGELFF. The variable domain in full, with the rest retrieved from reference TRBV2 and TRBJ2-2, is EPEVTQTPSHQVTQMGQEVILRCVPISNHLYFYWYRQILGQKVEFLVSFYNNEISEKSEIFDDQFSVERPDGSNFTLKIRSTKLEDSAMYFCASADHLGQVIPGELFFGEGSRLTVL.

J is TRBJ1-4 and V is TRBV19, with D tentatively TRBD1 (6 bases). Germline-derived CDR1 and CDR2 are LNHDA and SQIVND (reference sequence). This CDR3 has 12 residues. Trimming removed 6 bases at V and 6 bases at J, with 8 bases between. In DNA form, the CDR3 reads TGTGCCAGTAGGTACAGGGATGAAAAACTGTTTTTT. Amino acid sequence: CASRYRDEKLFF.

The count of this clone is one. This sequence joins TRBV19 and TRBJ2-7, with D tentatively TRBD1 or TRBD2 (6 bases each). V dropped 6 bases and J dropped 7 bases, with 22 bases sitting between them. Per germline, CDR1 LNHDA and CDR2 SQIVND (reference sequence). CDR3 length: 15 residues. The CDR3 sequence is CASRPSGPGAREQYF. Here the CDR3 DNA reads TGTGCCAGTAGACCCTCGGGCCCGGGGGCACGTGAGCAGTACTTC.

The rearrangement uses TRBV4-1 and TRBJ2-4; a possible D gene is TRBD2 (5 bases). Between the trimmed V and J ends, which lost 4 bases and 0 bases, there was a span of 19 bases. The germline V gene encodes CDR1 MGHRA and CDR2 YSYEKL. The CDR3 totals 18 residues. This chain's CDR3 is CASSLRTSGERAKNIQYF. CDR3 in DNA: TGCGCCAGCAGCCTGAGGACCTCCGGGGAGCGAGCCAAAAACATTCAGTACTTC.

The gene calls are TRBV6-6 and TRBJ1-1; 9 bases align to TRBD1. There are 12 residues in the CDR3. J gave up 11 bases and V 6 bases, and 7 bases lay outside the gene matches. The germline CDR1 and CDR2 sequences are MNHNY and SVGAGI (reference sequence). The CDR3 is CASSSQGAMAFF. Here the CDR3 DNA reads TGTGCCAGCAGCTCACAGGGGGCGATGGCTTTCTTT.

This CDR3 is CASSFRGSNTEAFF. CDR3 nucleotides: TGTGCCAGCTCATTCAGGGGCAGTAACACTGAAGCTTTCTTT. The chain recombines TRBV18 with TRBJ1-1; tentative D call: TRBD1 (6 bases). Germline lookup yields CDR1 KGHSH and CDR2 LQKENI. Trimming shortened V by 5 bases and J by 2 bases, and 12 bases separated the two germline ends. This CDR3 spans 14 amino acids.

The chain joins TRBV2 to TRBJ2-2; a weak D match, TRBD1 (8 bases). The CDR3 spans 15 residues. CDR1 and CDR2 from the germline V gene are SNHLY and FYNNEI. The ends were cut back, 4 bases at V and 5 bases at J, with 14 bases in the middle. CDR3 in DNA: TGTGCCAGCAGTGGAGGACAGGGAGGGACCGGGGAGCTGTTTTTT. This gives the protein CASSGGQGGTGELFF.

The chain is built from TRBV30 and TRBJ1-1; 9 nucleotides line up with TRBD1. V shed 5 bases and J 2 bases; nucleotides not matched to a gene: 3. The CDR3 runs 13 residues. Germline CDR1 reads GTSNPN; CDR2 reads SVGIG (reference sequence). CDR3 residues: CAWAGQGNTEAFF. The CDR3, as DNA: TGTGCCTGGGCGGGACAGGGAAACACTGAAGCTTTCTTT.

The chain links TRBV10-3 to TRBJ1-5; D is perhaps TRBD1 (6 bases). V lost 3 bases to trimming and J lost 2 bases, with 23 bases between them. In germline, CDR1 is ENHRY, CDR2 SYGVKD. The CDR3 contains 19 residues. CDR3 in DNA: TGTGCCATCAGTGAAGGCCGAGTCAGGGGCCCTATTGGCAATCAGCCCCAGCATTTT. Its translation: CAISEGRVRGPIGNQPQHF.

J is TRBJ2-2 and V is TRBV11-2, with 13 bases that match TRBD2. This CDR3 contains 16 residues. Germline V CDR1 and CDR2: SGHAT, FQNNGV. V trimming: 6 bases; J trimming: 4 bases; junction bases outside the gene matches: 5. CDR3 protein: CASSGLAGATTGELFF. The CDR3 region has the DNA TGTGCCAGCAGTGGACTAGCGGGGGCCACCACCGGGGAGCTGTTTTTT.

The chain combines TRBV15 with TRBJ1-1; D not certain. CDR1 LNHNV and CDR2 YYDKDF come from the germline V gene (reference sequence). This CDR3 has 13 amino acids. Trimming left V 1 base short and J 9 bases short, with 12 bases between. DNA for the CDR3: TGTGCCACCAGCAGAGCAAGACCGGACCAAGCTTTCTTT. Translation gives CATSRARPDQAFF.